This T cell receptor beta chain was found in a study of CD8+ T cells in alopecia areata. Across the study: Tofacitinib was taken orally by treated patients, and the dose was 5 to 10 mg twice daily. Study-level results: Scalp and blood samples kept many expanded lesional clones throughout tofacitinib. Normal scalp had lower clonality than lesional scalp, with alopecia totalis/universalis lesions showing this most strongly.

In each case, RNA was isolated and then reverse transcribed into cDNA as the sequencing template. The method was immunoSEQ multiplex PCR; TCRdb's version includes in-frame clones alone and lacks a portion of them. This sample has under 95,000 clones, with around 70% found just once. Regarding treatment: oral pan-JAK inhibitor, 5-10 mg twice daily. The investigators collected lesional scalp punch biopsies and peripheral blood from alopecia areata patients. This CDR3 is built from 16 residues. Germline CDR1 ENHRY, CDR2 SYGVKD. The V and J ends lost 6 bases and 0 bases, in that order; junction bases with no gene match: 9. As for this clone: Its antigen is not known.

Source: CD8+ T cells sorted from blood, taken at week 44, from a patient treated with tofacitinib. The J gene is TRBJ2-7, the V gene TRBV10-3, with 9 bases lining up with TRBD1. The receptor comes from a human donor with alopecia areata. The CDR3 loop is CAISDRDRAYSYEQYF. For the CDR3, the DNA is TGTGCCATCAGCGACCGGGACAGGGCCTACTCCTACGAGCAGTACTTC.